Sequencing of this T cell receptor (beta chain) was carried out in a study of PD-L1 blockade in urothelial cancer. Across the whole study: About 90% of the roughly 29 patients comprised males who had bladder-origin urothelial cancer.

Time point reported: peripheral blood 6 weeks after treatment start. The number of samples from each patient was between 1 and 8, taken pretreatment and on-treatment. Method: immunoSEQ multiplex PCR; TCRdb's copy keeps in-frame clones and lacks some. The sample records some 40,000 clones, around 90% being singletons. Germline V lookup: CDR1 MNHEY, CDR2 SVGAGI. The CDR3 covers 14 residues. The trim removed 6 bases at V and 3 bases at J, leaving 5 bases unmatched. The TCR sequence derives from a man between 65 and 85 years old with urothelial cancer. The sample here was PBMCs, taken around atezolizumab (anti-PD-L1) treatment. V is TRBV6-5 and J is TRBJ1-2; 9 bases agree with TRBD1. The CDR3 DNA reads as TGTGCCAGCAGCGACACAGGGGGCTACTATGGCTACACCTTC. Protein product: CASSDTGGYYGYTF.